This is a list of T cell receptor beta chains from one sample in a study of OX40 agonist ivuxolimab in advanced cancers. Assay: immunoSEQ multiplex PCR; the TCRdb copy retains only in-frame clones and omits some. The sample has over 45,000 clones, roughly 86% seen once. The specimen was CD4+ or CD8+ T cells sorted from blood, collected in a trial of the OX40 agonist ivuxolimab. The receptors stem from an adult with an advanced solid tumor such as melanoma, head and neck, liver or kidney cancer. CDR3s include the opening cysteine and the closing phenylalanine or tryptophan. The order of the fields is CDR3 DNA, CDR3 protein, V gene, D gene, J gene, clone size. A D gene is named only where the DNA matches it firmly. Clone size is not always given. Where it is, it says once, few, many or a class for expanded clones.

cdr3_nt: TGTGCCAGCAGCTACCGGGCCGGCGGGCTGGATACGCAGTATTTT
cdr3_aa: CASSYRAGGLDTQYF
v_call: TRBV7-2
d_call: -
j_call: TRBJ2-3
clone_size: -

cdr3_nt: TGTGCCAGCGGGGGTAGGGATGGAGAAAAACTGTTTTTT
cdr3_aa: CASGGRDGEKLFF
v_call: TRBV6-1
d_call: -
j_call: TRBJ1-4
clone_size: -

cdr3_nt: TGTGCCAGCAGCTTGAACACTGAAGCTTTCTTT
cdr3_aa: CASSLNTEAFF
v_call: TRBV5-1
d_call: -
j_call: TRBJ1-1
clone_size: -

cdr3_nt: TGTGCCAGCAGTGAAGTGTCAGGGCGGCGCACTGAAGCTTTCTTT
cdr3_aa: CASSEVSGRRTEAFF
v_call: TRBV6-1
d_call: -
j_call: TRBJ1-1
clone_size: few

cdr3_nt: TGTGCCAGCAGCTTAGGGACAGGGGGGACCTACGAGCAGTACTTC
cdr3_aa: CASSLGTGGTYEQYF
v_call: TRBV7-9
d_call: TRBD1
j_call: TRBJ2-7
clone_size: -

cdr3_nt: TGTGCCACCCATGGGATAAACAATGAGCAGTTCTTC
cdr3_aa: CATHGINNEQFF
v_call: TRBV27
d_call: -
j_call: TRBJ2-1
clone_size: -

cdr3_nt: TGCGCCAGCAGCTTGGACCGACAGGGGACGAACACTGAAGCTTTCTTT
cdr3_aa: CASSLDRQGTNTEAFF
v_call: TRBV5-1
d_call: TRBD1
j_call: TRBJ1-1
clone_size: -

cdr3_nt: TGTGCCAGCTCATCGGACCAGAACACTGAAGCTTTCTTT
cdr3_aa: CASSSDQNTEAFF
v_call: TRBV18
d_call: -
j_call: TRBJ1-1
clone_size: -

cdr3_nt: TGTGCCAGCTCACCACGTACTGGCGGGCAGTACTTC
cdr3_aa: CASSPRTGGQYF
v_call: TRBV18
d_call: -
j_call: TRBJ2-7
clone_size: few

cdr3_nt: TGCGCCAGCAGCTTGGACGGGGTGACTAACACTGAAGCTTTCTTT
cdr3_aa: CASSLDGVTNTEAFF
v_call: TRBV5-1
d_call: -
j_call: TRBJ1-1
clone_size: -

cdr3_nt: TGTGCCACGGACCGGTCAGCCAACACCGGGGAGCTGTTTTTT
cdr3_aa: CATDRSANTGELFF
v_call: TRBV19
d_call: -
j_call: TRBJ2-2
clone_size: -

cdr3_nt: TGCGCCAGCAGCCAAATAAATTTGGGACTAGCCGGCCCAGATACGCAGTATTTT
cdr3_aa: CASSQINLGLAGPDTQYF
v_call: TRBV4-1
d_call: TRBD2
j_call: TRBJ2-3
clone_size: -

cdr3_nt: TGTGCCAGCAGCTTAGTGGTGGGACTTAACACAGATACGCAGTATTTT
cdr3_aa: CASSLVVGLNTDTQYF
v_call: TRBV7-8
d_call: -
j_call: TRBJ2-3
clone_size: once

cdr3_nt: TGTGCCATCAGTGATACAGGGGACAATGAGCAGTTCTTC
cdr3_aa: CAISDTGDNEQFF
v_call: TRBV10-3
d_call: TRBD1
j_call: TRBJ2-1
clone_size: once

cdr3_nt: TGTGCCAGCCATTTCGTCGGGCAGGGGATGAATGGCTACACCTTC
cdr3_aa: CASHFVGQGMNGYTF
v_call: TRBV6-5
d_call: -
j_call: TRBJ1-2
clone_size: -

cdr3_nt: TGTGCCAGCAGTGCGGACAGGGACCAGCCCCAGCATTTT
cdr3_aa: CASSADRDQPQHF
v_call: TRBV2
d_call: TRBD1
j_call: TRBJ1-5
clone_size: few

cdr3_nt: TGTGCCAGCTCACCAAGGGCCCCTGGACGCGACGAGCAGTACTTC
cdr3_aa: CASSPRAPGRDEQYF
v_call: TRBV18
d_call: -
j_call: TRBJ2-7
clone_size: -

cdr3_nt: TGTGCCAGCAGCTGGAGGACACTGAACACCGGGGAGCTGTTTTTT
cdr3_aa: CASSWRTLNTGELFF
v_call: TRBV5-6
d_call: -
j_call: TRBJ2-2
clone_size: -

cdr3_nt: TGTGCCAGCACCTTGCAGGTGGAAGTAACTAATGAAAAACTGTTTTTT
cdr3_aa: CASTLQVEVTNEKLFF
v_call: TRBV5-5
d_call: -
j_call: TRBJ1-4
clone_size: -

cdr3_nt: TGTGCTAGTGGTTTGGTACCTGGCGACGGCTACACCTTC
cdr3_aa: CASGLVPGDGYTF
v_call: TRBV12-5
d_call: -
j_call: TRBJ1-2
clone_size: -

cdr3_nt: TGCGCCAGCAGAGCGGCGCGCCAAGAGACCCAGTACTTC
cdr3_aa: CASRAARQETQYF
v_call: TRBV10-2
d_call: -
j_call: TRBJ2-5
clone_size: -

cdr3_nt: TGTGCCAGCAGTCCGGGTGCAACTAATGAAAAACTGTTTTTT
cdr3_aa: CASSPGATNEKLFF
v_call: TRBV6-5
d_call: -
j_call: TRBJ1-4
clone_size: -

cdr3_nt: TGTGCCAGCTCACCCGGACAGGGGGCTTACGAAAAACTGTTTTTT
cdr3_aa: CASSPGQGAYEKLFF
v_call: TRBV18
d_call: TRBD1
j_call: TRBJ1-4
clone_size: -

cdr3_nt: TGTGCCAGCTCGCCCGGGGTAGAGGGGCCTAACTATGGCTACACCTTC
cdr3_aa: CASSPGVEGPNYGYTF
v_call: TRBV18
d_call: -
j_call: TRBJ1-2
clone_size: -

cdr3_nt: TGTGCCAGTAGTCGGGGGCTGGGCTATGGCTACACCTTC
cdr3_aa: CASSRGLGYGYTF
v_call: TRBV19
d_call: -
j_call: TRBJ1-2
clone_size: -

cdr3_nt: TGTGCCAGCAGTCACCAGGCGAGCTCCTACGAGCAGTACTTC
cdr3_aa: CASSHQASSYEQYF
v_call: TRBV28
d_call: -
j_call: TRBJ2-7
clone_size: -

cdr3_nt: TGTGCCAGCAGCTTAGGGAGTCACCTTAGGGGGTACAATGAGCAGTTCTTC
cdr3_aa: CASSLGSHLRGYNEQFF
v_call: TRBV11-3
d_call: -
j_call: TRBJ2-1
clone_size: -

cdr3_nt: TGTGCCAGCAGACAGGACAGGGGATTTAACTATGGCTACACCTTC
cdr3_aa: CASRQDRGFNYGYTF
v_call: TRBV6-1
d_call: TRBD1
j_call: TRBJ1-2
clone_size: -

cdr3_nt: TGTGCCAGCAGTGAGTTCGGAAATGAGCAGTTCTTC
cdr3_aa: CASSEFGNEQFF
v_call: TRBV6-1
d_call: -
j_call: TRBJ2-1
clone_size: -

cdr3_nt: TGTGCCAGTAGTATAGTGGGACTAGTCAATGAGCAGTTCTTC
cdr3_aa: CASSIVGLVNEQFF
v_call: TRBV19
d_call: TRBD2
j_call: TRBJ2-1
clone_size: -

cdr3_nt: TGCGCCAGCAGCTCGGGGGAGGGATGGCTAGCCTCTGGAAACACCATATATTTT
cdr3_aa: CASSSGEGWLASGNTIYF
v_call: TRBV5-1
d_call: -
j_call: TRBJ1-3
clone_size: -

cdr3_nt: TGTGCCAGCAGCTTAGTTGGACACCGCACAGATACGCAGTATTTT
cdr3_aa: CASSLVGHRTDTQYF
v_call: TRBV11-1
d_call: -
j_call: TRBJ2-3
clone_size: -

cdr3_nt: TGTGCCAGCAGTTACTCCGGGATAACGAATTCACCCCTCCACTTT
cdr3_aa: CASSYSGITNSPLHF
v_call: TRBV6-6
d_call: -
j_call: TRBJ1-6
clone_size: -

cdr3_nt: TGTGCCAGCACCCGGTCCCGAGGGGGGCCCTGGGAGCAGTTCTTC
cdr3_aa: CASTRSRGGPWEQFF
v_call: TRBV6-1
d_call: -
j_call: TRBJ2-1
clone_size: -

cdr3_nt: TGTGCCAGTAGCTACGACAGGCCCCCAAACTATGGCTACACCTTC
cdr3_aa: CASSYDRPPNYGYTF
v_call: TRBV19
d_call: -
j_call: TRBJ1-2
clone_size: -

cdr3_nt: TGTGCCAGTAGTTTAACACAGGGGTTGGGGGAGACCCAGTACTTC
cdr3_aa: CASSLTQGLGETQYF
v_call: TRBV19
d_call: TRBD1
j_call: TRBJ2-5
clone_size: few

cdr3_nt: TGTGCCAGCAGTAGAGACAGGGGGCTTAGCACCGGGGAGCTGTTTTTT
cdr3_aa: CASSRDRGLSTGELFF
v_call: TRBV27
d_call: TRBD1
j_call: TRBJ2-2
clone_size: -

cdr3_nt: TGTGCCAGCACCGACCGGGGGGCAGGGAGCACTGAAGCTTTCTTT
cdr3_aa: CASTDRGAGSTEAFF
v_call: TRBV28
d_call: -
j_call: TRBJ1-1
clone_size: -

cdr3_nt: TGTGCCAGTAGTAGGGAGGGAACGAACACTGAAGCTTTCTTT
cdr3_aa: CASSREGTNTEAFF
v_call: TRBV19
d_call: -
j_call: TRBJ1-1
clone_size: -

cdr3_nt: TGTGCCAGCACTACATGGGTTGGGCAGCCCCAGCATTTT
cdr3_aa: CASTTWVGQPQHF
v_call: TRBV7-7
d_call: -
j_call: TRBJ1-5
clone_size: -

cdr3_nt: TGCGCCAGCAGCTTGGCGGGGGGGGCCTACAATGAGCAGTTCTTC
cdr3_aa: CASSLAGGAYNEQFF
v_call: TRBV5-1
d_call: TRBD2
j_call: TRBJ2-1
clone_size: once

cdr3_nt: TGTGCCACCAGCAGAGATCTGGGGGGAACGTACAATGAGCAGTTCTTC
cdr3_aa: CATSRDLGGTYNEQFF
v_call: TRBV15
d_call: -
j_call: TRBJ2-1
clone_size: -

cdr3_nt: TGTGCCAGCAGTGCAACAGGTGAAGCTTTCTTT
cdr3_aa: CASSATGEAFF
v_call: TRBV6-5
d_call: -
j_call: TRBJ1-1
clone_size: -

cdr3_nt: TGTGCCAGCTCACCAGCCCAGGGGAGGCAGCCCCAGCATTTT
cdr3_aa: CASSPAQGRQPQHF
v_call: TRBV18
d_call: -
j_call: TRBJ1-5
clone_size: -

cdr3_nt: TGTGCCAGCTCACGACTAGCGGGGGGGCTTTTTGAGCAGTACTTC
cdr3_aa: CASSRLAGGLFEQYF
v_call: TRBV18
d_call: TRBD2
j_call: TRBJ2-7
clone_size: -

cdr3_nt: TGTGCCAGCAGTGATGGACGGTACAATCAGCCCCAGCATTTT
cdr3_aa: CASSDGRYNQPQHF
v_call: TRBV6-1
d_call: -
j_call: TRBJ1-5
clone_size: -

cdr3_nt: TGTGCCAGCACCCCGCAAAGGGGTACAGATACGCAGTATTTT
cdr3_aa: CASTPQRGTDTQYF
v_call: TRBV6-1
d_call: -
j_call: TRBJ2-3
clone_size: -

cdr3_nt: TGTGCCACCAGCAGAGGTAGCGGGGGGGCCTCCTACAATGAGCAGTTCTTC
cdr3_aa: CATSRGSGGASYNEQFF
v_call: TRBV15
d_call: TRBD2
j_call: TRBJ2-1
clone_size: -

cdr3_nt: TGTGCCAGCAGCTTCGGATACATGAACACTGAAGCTTTCTTT
cdr3_aa: CASSFGYMNTEAFF
v_call: TRBV5-6
d_call: -
j_call: TRBJ1-1
clone_size: once

cdr3_nt: TGCGCCAGCAGCTTGCGCGGGGACGCCCCAGATACGCAGTATTTT
cdr3_aa: CASSLRGDAPDTQYF
v_call: TRBV5-1
d_call: -
j_call: TRBJ2-3
clone_size: -

cdr3_nt: TGTGCCAGTAGACACAGGGGCTCTGGAAACACCATATATTTT
cdr3_aa: CASRHRGSGNTIYF
v_call: TRBV19
d_call: TRBD1
j_call: TRBJ1-3
clone_size: -

cdr3_nt: TGCGCCAGCAGTCGGACTAGCGAGTCCTACAATGAGCAGTTCTTC
cdr3_aa: CASSRTSESYNEQFF
v_call: TRBV5-1
d_call: TRBD2
j_call: TRBJ2-1
clone_size: -

cdr3_nt: TGCGCCAGCAGCCAAGATCTCAGGGGTGGGAACACTGAAGCTTTCTTT
cdr3_aa: CASSQDLRGGNTEAFF
v_call: TRBV4-1
d_call: -
j_call: TRBJ1-1
clone_size: -

cdr3_nt: TGTGCCAGCAGCTTCAGATGGGGGGCTAATGAAAAACTGTTTTTT
cdr3_aa: CASSFRWGANEKLFF
v_call: TRBV7-6
d_call: -
j_call: TRBJ1-4
clone_size: -

cdr3_nt: TGTGCCACCAGCAGAGATGGCCCGGACGTCTGGAGGGCAGATACGCAGTATTTT
cdr3_aa: CATSRDGPDVWRADTQYF
v_call: TRBV15
d_call: -
j_call: TRBJ2-3
clone_size: -

cdr3_nt: TGTGCCTGGAGTCCCCCCCGCACAGATACGCAGTATTTT
cdr3_aa: CAWSPPRTDTQYF
v_call: TRBV30
d_call: -
j_call: TRBJ2-3
clone_size: -